The 26 T cell receptor beta chains below were found in one sample sequenced in a study of shared clonotypes between healthy human individuals. Produced via immunoSEQ multiplex PCR; TCRdb's table is partial and in-frame only. The sample yields about 650,000 clones, 95% to 96% seen once. The naive CD8 subset, CD45RO-negative cells positively selected for CCR7, excluded terminally differentiated effector memory CD45RA+ cells. The sequencing input was naive CD8+ T cells sorted from blood. These receptors came from a woman aged 25 to 39 in good health.

This chain uses TRBV13 with TRBJ2-7; no reliable D call. Germline-derived CDR1 and CDR2 are PRHDT and FYEKMQ (reference sequence). The CDR3 loop spans 14 amino acids. Trimming stripped 3 bases from V and 6 bases from J, with 15 bases between. In DNA, the CDR3 is TGTGCCAGCAGCTTTGTTCTCTCCAGAGGCGAGCAGTACTTC. It translates to CASSFVLSRGEQYF.

This chain links TRBV28 with TRBJ2-4; 16 positions match TRBD2. V dropped 6 bases and J dropped 1; count of bases not matched to a gene: 9. CDR3 length equals 19 residues. In germline, CDR1 is MDHEN, CDR2 SYDVKM. The CDR3 reads CASRLGGTSGRVAKNIQYF. CDR3 DNA sequence: TGTGCCAGCAGGCTGGGGGGGACTAGCGGGAGGGTTGCCAAAAACATTCAGTACTTC.

Remarks on this clone: Other DNA sequences in the same sample also yield this CDR3. The rearrangement links TRBV29-1 to TRBJ2-7; 8 bases are a match to TRBD2. V trimming: 1 base; J trimming: 0 bases; junction bases outside the gene matches: 2. This CDR3 has 14 residues. CDR1 SQVTM and CDR2 ANQGSEA come from the germline V gene. The CDR3 protein is CSVEGLAGSYEQYF. CDR3 bases: TGCAGCGTTGAAGGTCTAGCGGGCTCCTACGAGCAGTACTTC.

The rearrangement joins TRBV29-1 to TRBJ2-1; 10 bases agree with TRBD1. Per germline, CDR1 SQVTM and CDR2 ANQGSEA. The CDR3 is 15 residues long. Trimming cost V 7 bases and J 5 bases; bases outside gene matches: 11. The CDR3 bases are TGCAGCGCCCGTGGAGGGACAGGGGTCAACAATGAGCAGTTCTTC. It translates to CSARGGTGVNNEQFF.

The genes are TRBV5-4 and TRBJ2-7; D may be TRBD1 or TRBD2 (5 bases each). The CDR3 consists of 14 residues. Germline V CDR1 and CDR2: SGHNT, YYREEE (reference sequence). The ends were cut back, 5 bases at V and 3 bases at J, with 15 bases in the middle. The CDR3 loop reads CASSPGTAGYEQYF. CDR3 bases: TGTGCCAGCAGTCCCGGGACGGCGGGCTACGAGCAGTACTTC.

The chain has TRBV4-1 and TRBJ1-5; no definite D call. V was trimmed by 2 bases and J by 0 bases, leaving 5 bases between them. The germline CDR1 and CDR2 sequences are MGHRA and YSYEKL. The CDR3 extends over 14 amino acids. The CDR3 region has the DNA TGCGCCAGCAGCCAAAGTGATAGCAATCAGCCCCAGCATTTT. Its protein product is CASSQSDSNQPQHF.

The V call is TRBV27, the J call TRBJ1-3; 7 nucleotides agree with TRBD1. The CDR3 runs to 15 residues. In germline, CDR1 is MNHEY, CDR2 SMNVEV (reference sequence). J gave up 0 bases and V 6 bases, and 5 bases lay outside the gene matches. This CDR3 reads CASRIQGTSGNTIYF. The CDR3 DNA reads TGTGCCAGCAGGATACAGGGGACCTCTGGAAACACCATATATTTT.

DNA for the CDR3: TGTGCCAGTAGTATCAGAGGTAGGATCAATCAGCCCCAGCATTTT. It specifies CASSIRGRINQPQHF. This sequence joins TRBV19 and TRBJ1-5; D ambiguous. The length of the CDR3 is 15 residues. V lost 3 bases and J 3 bases, leaving 12 bases between the germline ends. Germline V CDR1 and CDR2: LNHDA, SQIVND (reference sequence).

The CDR3 coding sequence is TGTGCCAGCAGTGAATTGGCGAGCTCCTACAATGAGCAGTTCTTC. This sequence encodes CASSELASSYNEQFF. The genes are TRBV6-1 and TRBJ2-1; no reliable D call. The V and J ends lost 2 bases and 0 bases respectively, with 8 bases between them. Per germline, CDR1 MNHNS and CDR2 SASEGT. CDR3 length: 15 residues.

The gene calls are TRBV4-1 and TRBJ2-5; D unclear. This CDR3 spans 15 amino acids. Germline loops: CDR1 MGHRA, CDR2 YSYEKL. The V end was cut by 1 base, the J end by 11 bases, with 20 bases between. The CDR3 protein is CASSQAGRSKDEQYF. Written as DNA, the CDR3 is TGCGCCAGCAGCCAAGCCGGACGGTCGAAAGATGAGCAGTACTTC.

The chain recombines TRBV27 with TRBJ2-1; D might be TRBD1 or TRBD2, each matching 5 bases. Germline V gene data show CDR1 as MNHEY and CDR2 as SMNVEV (reference sequence). CDR3 size: 12 residues. V dropped 6 bases and J dropped 10 bases, with 13 bases sitting between them. The CDR3 loop is CASRTITGEQFF. The CDR3, as DNA: TGTGCCAGCAGGACTATAACAGGAGAGCAGTTCTTC.

For this clone: This specimen includes other DNA sequences encoding the same CDR3. This chain connects TRBV6-1 to TRBJ2-7; unclear D gene. This CDR3 spans 13 amino acids. With 1 base removed from V and 3 bases from J, the gap between germline ends came to 7 bases. Germline CDR1 MNHNS, CDR2 SASEGT. This CDR3 reads CASSEGASYEQYF. In DNA, the CDR3 is TGTGCCAGCAGTGAAGGTGCCAGCTACGAGCAGTACTTC.

This clone is a singleton in its sample. This rearrangement joins TRBV27 to TRBJ2-7; D remains unclear. V was shortened by 2 bases and J by 3 bases, with 8 bases between the two germline ends. Germline values: CDR1 MNHEY, CDR2 SMNVEV (reference sequence). This CDR3 is built from 13 residues. CDR3 amino acids: CASSLRLNYEQYF. The CDR3 DNA is TGTGCCAGCAGTTTACGACTTAACTACGAGCAGTACTTC.

The sample holds one count of this clone. The rearrangement joins TRBV27 to TRBJ2-1, with 7 bases matching TRBD2. J lost 6 bases, V lost 3 bases, and 5 bases had no gene match. This CDR3 is 14 amino acids long. CDR1 is MNHEY, CDR2 SMNVEV, per germline (reference sequence). The CDR3 region has the DNA TGTGCCAGCAGTTTCGGACTAGGTGGCAATGAGCAGTTCTTC. This encodes CASSFGLGGNEQFF.

The rearrangement uses TRBV27 and TRBJ2-5; D is unresolved. The CDR3 contains 13 residues. V dropped 5 bases and J dropped 4 bases, with 11 bases sitting between them. Germline loops: CDR1 MNHEY, CDR2 SMNVEV (reference sequence). The CDR3 reads CASSPGQLETQYF. The CDR3 DNA sequence: TGTGCCAGCAGTCCGGGCCAGTTAGAGACCCAGTACTTC.

Regarding this clone: This sample includes further DNA sequences coding for the same CDR3. The chain couples TRBV27 to TRBJ2-1; the D is unclear. The CDR3 runs 13 residues. In germline, CDR1 is MNHEY, CDR2 SMNVEV (reference sequence). V was shortened by 5 bases and J by 4 bases, with 9 bases between the two germline ends. CDR3 DNA: TGTGCCAGCAGTCTGGACGGGTACAATGAGCAGTTCTTC. This gives the protein CASSLDGYNEQFF.

The chain employs TRBV27 and TRBJ2-1; 8 nucleotides agree with TRBD1. V lost 8 bases to trimming and J lost 3 bases; unmatched junction nucleotides: 6. This CDR3 is 14 amino acids long. From germline, CDR1 is MNHEY and CDR2 SMNVEV (reference sequence). CDR3: CASQQGVNYNEQFF. The DNA of the CDR3 is TGTGCCAGCCAACAGGGGGTGAACTACAATGAGCAGTTCTTC.

In the case of this clone: The sample holds other DNA sequences that translate to the same CDR3. The chain employs TRBV25-1 and TRBJ2-1; D is uncertain. V was cut by 3 bases and J by 0 bases, with 6 bases left in between. Germline lookup yields CDR1 MGHDK and CDR2 SYGVNS. The CDR3 is made up of 14 amino acids. Here the CDR3 reads CASSEVGSYNEQFF. CDR3 coding DNA: TGTGCCAGCAGTGAGGTTGGCTCCTACAATGAGCAGTTCTTC.

The J gene is TRBJ2-7, the V gene TRBV27; D is possibly TRBD1 or TRBD2 (5 bases each). V gave up 0 bases and J gave up 0 bases, with 12 bases separating them. Germline V lookup: CDR1 MNHEY, CDR2 SMNVEV (reference sequence). This CDR3 region has 16 residues. The CDR3 nucleotides read TGTGCCAGCAGTTTATCGATGGGGACCCCCTCCTACGAGCAGTACTTC. Its protein product is CASSLSMGTPSYEQYF.

The chain employs TRBV28 and TRBJ2-1; TRBD2 matches 7 bases. CDR1 is MDHEN and CDR2 is SYDVKM in the germline V gene. J lost 2 bases, V lost 6 bases, and 13 bases had no gene match. The CDR3 is made up of 17 amino acids. CDR3 DNA sequence: TGTGCCAGCAGCTCCGAGAGGGAGGGAATGACCTACAATGAGCAGTTCTTC. Its translation is CASSSEREGMTYNEQFF.

The rearrangement joins TRBV19 to TRBJ2-3; 12 nucleotides agree with TRBD2. Germline lookup yields CDR1 LNHDA and CDR2 SQIVND (reference sequence). The CDR3 has 17 residues. Trimming removed 5 bases from V and 0 bases from J; junction bases left unmatched: 6. This CDR3 reads CASSSLAGGPSTDTQYF. Written as DNA, the CDR3 is TGTGCCAGTAGTTCACTAGCGGGAGGTCCTAGCACAGATACGCAGTATTTT.

The rearrangement joins TRBV27 to TRBJ1-6, with 9 bases aligning to TRBD1. There are 15 residues in the CDR3. The germline CDR1 and CDR2 sequences are MNHEY and SMNVEV (reference sequence). Trimming cost V 0 bases and J 7 bases; bases outside gene matches: 1. In nucleotides, the CDR3 is TGTGCCAGCAGTTTATCGACAGGGGGAAATTCACCCCTCCACTTT. Residues: CASSLSTGGNSPLHF.

This clone appeared a single time. This sequence joins TRBV6-6 and TRBJ2-1; D possibly corresponds to TRBD2 (5 bases). In germline, CDR1 is MNHNY, CDR2 SVGAGI (reference sequence). This CDR3 region has 13 residues. Trimming left V 1 base short and J 8 bases short, with 9 bases between. This chain's CDR3 is CASSYYEGDEQFF. The CDR3 DNA follows: TGTGCCAGCAGTTACTATGAGGGAGATGAGCAGTTCTTC.

V usage is TRBV9 and J usage is TRBJ2-7, with 8 bases that match TRBD1. J lost 6 bases, V lost 5 bases, and 4 bases had no gene match. The CDR3 has 12 amino acids. The germline gives CDR1 SGDLS, CDR2 YYNGEE. Here the CDR3 reads CASSPGGGEQYF. Here the CDR3 DNA reads TGTGCCAGCAGTCCAGGGGGCGGCGAGCAGTACTTC.

The chain joins TRBV6-1 to TRBJ1-2; tentative D call: TRBD1 (5 bases). V was shortened by 11 bases and J by 6 bases, with 19 bases between the two germline ends. This CDR3 is 13 amino acids long. CDR1 is MNHNS and CDR2 is SASEGT in the germline V gene. CDR3 in amino acids: CAGQGGEEDGYTF. CDR3 coding DNA: TGTGCCGGACAAGGCGGGGAGGAGGATGGCTACACCTTC.

V usage is TRBV19 and J usage is TRBJ2-7; D gene ambiguous. The CDR3 is 9 residues long. V was pared by 11 bases and J by 11 bases, with 13 bases between. Per the germline V gene, CDR1 is LNHDA and CDR2 is SQIVND (reference sequence). DNA of the CDR3: TGTGCCCTCGAGTGTATGAAGTACTTC. Translated: CALECMKYF.